Following are 27 T cell receptor beta chains from one sample sequenced in a study of T cells in Graves' hyperthyroidism and ophthalmopathy. RNA transcripts were the template for amplifying TCR beta CDR3 regions. With the HTBI primer set, the TCR CDR3 went through a first round of RT-PCR. TCRdb re-called the multiplex PCR reads through MiXCR, storing one row per CDR3 protein. The sample records 300,000 to 450,000 distinct CDR3 sequences, roughly 12% being singletons. The sequenced sample consisted of blood. The source of these receptors is a young man with Graves' hyperthyroidism that later progressed to Graves' ophthalmopathy.

This clonotype was seen only a few times. The chain links TRBV5-1 to TRBJ1-4, with no clear D. This CDR3 comprises 15 residues. The V gene's germline CDR1 is SGHRS and CDR2 YFSETQ. V was trimmed by 3 bases and J by 4 bases, leaving 13 bases between them. The CDR3 DNA reads as TGCGCCAGCAGCTACTCCGGGCCCCGTAATGAAAAACTGTTTTTT. It translates to CASSYSGPRNEKLFF.

This clonotype was observed many times. The chain joins TRBV28 to TRBJ1-2; 8 bases map to TRBD1. The CDR3 loop spans 13 amino acids. Germline V gene lookup returns CDR1 MDHEN and CDR2 SYDVKM. V dropped 10 bases and J dropped 3; count of bases not matched to a gene: 7. The CDR3 sequence is CAIWTGSHYGYTF. In DNA form, the CDR3 reads TGTGCCATTTGGACAGGGAGTCACTATGGCTACACCTTC.

This clonotype appeared a few times. Since a much larger clone is just one base distant, this may be a read error. The chain links TRBV12-3 or TRBV12-4 to TRBJ1-6; 7 positions agree with TRBD1. CDR3 size: 15 residues. CDR3 sequence: CASSDDRVYNSPPHF. CDR3 sequence (DNA): TGTGCCAGCAGTGATGACAGGGTCTATAATTCACCCCCCCACTTT.

This clonotype was recorded many times. The CDR3 spells CASSLPAGRNTQYF. The DNA of the CDR3 is TGTGCCAGCAGCCTCCCGGCGGGTCGTAATACGCAGTATTTT. The chain uses TRBV11-3 and TRBJ2-3, with D possibly TRBD2 on 5 matching bases. There are 14 residues in the CDR3. With 5 bases removed from V and 7 bases from J, the gap between germline ends came to 16 bases. The germline V gene encodes CDR1 SGHNT and CDR2 YENEEA.

This clonotype was detected many times. The V call is TRBV9, the J call TRBJ2-1, with TRBD2 identical over 13 bases. The CDR3 covers 15 residues. The germline gives CDR1 SGDLS, CDR2 YYNGEE. With 7 bases clipped from V and 7 bases from J, the junction kept 8 bases outside the gene matches. The CDR3 DNA follows: TGTGCCAGCTCTACTACGGGACTAGCGGGAAATGAGCAGTTCTTC. Translating it yields CASSTTGLAGNEQFF.

In the case of this clonotype: It may be a read error: a sequence one base away is much more abundant. The chain links TRBV3-1 to TRBJ2-3; the D is unclear. Trimming shortened V by 1 base and J by 4 bases, and 9 bases separated the two germline ends. CDR3 length: 14 residues. Germline assignment: CDR1 LGHDT and CDR2 YNNKEL (reference sequence). CDR3 region: CASSQADGADTQYF. As DNA, the CDR3 is TGTGCCAGCAGCCAAGCCGACGGAGCAGATACGCAGTATTTT.

The V gene is TRBV4-1, the J gene TRBJ1-2; D remains ambiguous. The length of the CDR3 is 13 residues. Germline V CDR1 and CDR2: MGHRA, YSYEKL. The V and J ends lost 3 bases and 7 bases respectively, with 12 bases between them. In nucleotides, the CDR3 is TGCGCCAGCAGCCACCTGCGGTTCGGTGGCTACACCTTC. Translated: CASSHLRFGGYTF.

This clonotype was seen a few times. The chain has TRBV6-1 and TRBJ2-1; TRBD1 aligns across 9 bases. After removal of 6 bases from V and 7 bases from J, the junction contained 16 bases not matched to a gene. This CDR3 comprises 17 residues. Germline lookup yields CDR1 MNHNS and CDR2 SASEGT. CDR3 protein: CASSPPPGTGIWNEQFF. The DNA of the CDR3 is TGTGCCAGCAGCCCTCCTCCCGGGACAGGGATATGGAATGAGCAGTTCTTC.

The chain employs TRBV9 and TRBJ2-2, with 13 positions matching TRBD2. Germline CDR1 SGDLS, CDR2 YYNGEE. Germline trimming cut 4 bases from V and 4 bases from J; bases unmatched to any gene: 4. The CDR3 contains 16 residues. The CDR3 region has the DNA TGTGCCAGCAGCACTAGCGGGGGGGCCCCCACCGGGGAGCTGTTTTTT. Translated, it gives CASSTSGGAPTGELFF.

To note about this clonotype: This could be a read error, since a much larger clone is one nucleotide away. This chain connects TRBV7-9 to TRBJ1-1; D ambiguous. CDR3 length equals 15 residues. Germline V CDR1 and CDR2: SEHNR, FQNEAQ (reference sequence). Here the CDR3 reads CASGLAVTFNTEAFF. The CDR3 nucleotides read TGTGCCAGCGGCTTAGCCGTGACTTTTAACACTGAAGCTTTCTTT.

This clonotype has a count of ten or more. The chain employs TRBV11-2 and TRBJ2-5, with D possibly TRBD1 on 6 matching bases. V was pared by 2 bases and J by 1 base, with 11 bases between. The length of the CDR3 is 15 residues. Germline CDR1 reads SGHAT; CDR2 reads FQNNGV. The chain's CDR3 is CASSLSAGAQETQYF. The CDR3 bases are TGTGCCAGCAGCTTATCGGCAGGGGCCCAAGAGACCCAGTACTTC.

Only a few counts were recorded for this clonotype. V is TRBV6-1 and J is TRBJ1-4, with D perhaps matching TRBD1 (5 bases). CDR1 is MNHNS, CDR2 SASEGT, per germline. V dropped 8 bases and J dropped 8 bases, with 15 bases sitting between them. The CDR3 extends over 13 amino acids. Written as DNA, the CDR3 is TGTGCCAGCGTGGAGCAGGGTTACGAAAAACTGTTTTTT. Translation: CASVEQGYEKLFF.

Ten or more counts support this clonotype. V usage is TRBV28 and J usage is TRBJ1-5; D gene ambiguous. CDR1 and CDR2 (germline): MDHEN, SYDVKM. The V and J ends lost 2 bases and 7 bases respectively, with 9 bases between them. CDR3 length: 13 residues. CDR3 nucleotide sequence: TGTGCCAGCAGTTTAGGGCCAGCCCAGCCCCAGCATTTT. It translates to CASSLGPAQPQHF.

This clonotype was seen only a few times. The chain uses TRBV7-3 and TRBJ2-5; 12 nucleotides match TRBD1. The CDR3 covers 16 residues. V lost 10 bases to trimming and J lost 5 bases; unmatched junction nucleotides: 14. Germline values: CDR1 SGHTA, CDR2 FQGTGA. CDR3 nucleotides: TGTGCCAACAGTCCCGCGGGACAGGGGGCGTGGGAGACCCAGTACTTC. It specifies CANSPAGQGAWETQYF. Full variable domain (outside the CDR3, taken from reference TRBV7-3 and TRBJ2-5): GAGVSQTPSNKVTEKGKYVELRCDPISGHTALYWYRQSLGQGPEFLIYFQGTGAADDSGLPNDRFFAVRPEGSVSTLKIQRTERGDSAVYLCANSPAGQGAWETQYFGPGTRLLVL.

The chain carries TRBV28 and TRBJ2-5; TRBD1 might be the D (5 bases). The germline CDR1 and CDR2 sequences are MDHEN and SYDVKM. V lost 5 bases to trimming and J lost 0 bases, with 10 bases between them. The CDR3 covers 14 residues. DNA of the CDR3: TGTGCCAGCAGTGGGGCAGTGTACCAAGAGACCCAGTACTTC. Protein: CASSGAVYQETQYF.

The rearrangement joins TRBV30 to TRBJ2-1; TRBD2 matches 8 bases. This CDR3 contains 15 residues. Germline CDR1 is GTSNPN and CDR2 is SVGIG (reference sequence). Losses at the gene ends were 0 bases for V and 6 bases for J; bases not matched to a gene: 7. CDR3 sequence (DNA): TGTGCCTGGAGTGTATACGGGGGGGCCGTCAATGAGCAGTTCTTC. It is translated as CAWSVYGGAVNEQFF.

Regarding this clonotype: A read error may be the cause here, since a much bigger clone is one base away. The V call is TRBV20-1, the J call TRBJ1-2; D gene ambiguous. The length of the CDR3 is 13 residues. The germline V gene encodes CDR1 DFQATT and CDR2 SNEGSKA (reference sequence). In DNA, the CDR3 is TGCAGTGCCTCAGACACGAGTAACTATGGCTACTCCTTC. Protein: CSASDTSNYGYSF.

This clonotype was recorded at least ten times. The J gene is TRBJ1-5, the V gene TRBV28, with TRBD1 as a possible D gene (5 bases). This CDR3 comprises 15 residues. V was cut by 2 bases and J by 3 bases, with 11 bases left in between. Germline assignment: CDR1 MDHEN and CDR2 SYDVKM. The CDR3 sequence: CASSLLDSLNQPQHF. DNA of the CDR3: TGTGCCAGCAGTTTACTAGACAGCCTCAATCAGCCCCAGCATTTT.

The sample holds many counts of this clonotype. The chain carries TRBV30 and TRBJ2-7; the D gene is possibly TRBD2 (6 bases). Germline assignment: CDR1 GTSNPN and CDR2 SVGIG (reference sequence). The CDR3 runs 13 residues. The V and J ends lost 0 bases and 3 bases respectively, with 9 bases between them. The CDR3 sequence: CAWSVTDYYEQYF. In DNA, the CDR3 is TGTGCCTGGAGTGTAACGGACTACTACGAGCAGTACTTC.

This clonotype came up many times. V usage is TRBV20-1 and J usage is TRBJ1-2; D not certain. Germline V gene sequence: CDR1 DFQATT, CDR2 SNEGSKA (reference sequence). Trimming left V 5 bases short and J 5 bases short, with 6 bases between. CDR3 length equals 10 residues. In nucleotides, the CDR3 is TGCAGTGCTGAGGTGTATGGCTACACCTTC. Its translation is CSAEVYGYTF.

This clonotype was detected a few times. The rearrangement joins TRBV4-2 to TRBJ2-3; D perhaps matches TRBD1 (6 bases). V lost 0 bases and J lost 1, with 11 bases in between. This CDR3 has 16 amino acids. Germline CDR1 reads LGHNA; CDR2 reads YNFKEQ. The DNA of the CDR3 is TGTGCCAGCAGCCAAGATCCAGCAGGGGGCACAGATACGCAGTATTTT. It is translated as CASSQDPAGGTDTQYF.

The chain links TRBV5-4 to TRBJ2-5; the D gene is possibly TRBD1 (7 bases). The germline V gene has CDR1 SGHNT and CDR2 YYREEE (reference sequence). The V end was cut by 0 bases, the J end by 4 bases, with 13 bases between. The CDR3 sequence is 15 residues long. CDR3 residues: CASSLAGGLTETQYF. The DNA of the CDR3 is TGTGCCAGCAGCTTGGCAGGGGGGCTCACAGAGACCCAGTACTTC.

This clonotype was found a few times. A read error may be the cause here, since a much bigger clone is one base away. The chain joins TRBV6-5 to TRBJ2-2; D is unclear. The CDR3 loop spans 15 amino acids. Germline V gene sequence: CDR1 MNHEY, CDR2 SVGAGI. The CDR3 coding sequence is TGTGCCAACAGTTACCTAGGCCGCAACACCGGGGAGCTGTTTTTT. Its protein product is CANSYLGRNTGELFF.

The chain carries TRBV5-6 and TRBJ1-1; no definite D call. This CDR3 spans 12 amino acids. Germline CDR1 and CDR2: SGHDT and YYEEEE. The germline V and J ends were trimmed by 2 bases and 5 bases, with 7 bases remaining between them. The CDR3 DNA follows: TGTGCCAGCAGCTTAAGTGAAACTGAAGCTTTCTTT. Encoded protein: CASSLSETEAFF.

This clonotype appeared many times. The chain is built from TRBV7-8 and TRBJ1-5; D may be TRBD1 (5 bases). The CDR3 length is 15 residues. The germline gives CDR1 SGHVS, CDR2 FQNEAQ. Between the trimmed V and J ends, which lost 5 bases and 6 bases, there was a span of 17 bases. CDR3 sequence (DNA): TGTGCCAGCAGCCACAGAGGGCCAGGGCGTCAGCCCCAGCATTTT. It encodes CASSHRGPGRQPQHF.

This CDR3 reads CASSVGGLAGVHDTQYF. In DNA, the CDR3 is TGTGCCAGCAGCGTAGGAGGACTAGCGGGGGTCCACGATACGCAGTATTTT. The chain recombines TRBV9 with TRBJ2-3, with 13 bases identical to TRBD2. The germline CDR1 and CDR2 sequences are SGDLS and YYNGEE. Trimming took 0 bases from V and 6 from J; bases not matched to a gene: 7. CDR3 length equals 17 residues.

CDR3 DNA: TGTGCCAGCAGCCCCCGGTTCGGGGGGGCCCGACATAGGGACTCTGGGGCCAACGTCCTGACTTTC. Translated: CASSPRFGGARHRDSGANVLTF. The chain combines TRBV11-3 with TRBJ2-6, with 8 bases fitting TRBD2. Germline CDR1 SGHNT, CDR2 YENEEA. This CDR3 comprises 22 residues. With 5 bases clipped from V and 0 bases from J, the junction kept 21 bases outside the gene matches.